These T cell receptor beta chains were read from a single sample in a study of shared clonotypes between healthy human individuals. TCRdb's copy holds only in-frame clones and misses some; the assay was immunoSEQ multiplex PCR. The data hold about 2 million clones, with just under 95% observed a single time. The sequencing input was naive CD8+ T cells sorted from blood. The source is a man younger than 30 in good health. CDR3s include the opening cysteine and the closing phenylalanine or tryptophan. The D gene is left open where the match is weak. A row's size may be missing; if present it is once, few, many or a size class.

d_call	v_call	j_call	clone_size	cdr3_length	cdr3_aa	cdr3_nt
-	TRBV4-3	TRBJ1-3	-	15	CASSQDGTSGNTIYF	TGCGCCAGCAGCCAAGATGGGACGTCTGGAAACACCATATATTTT
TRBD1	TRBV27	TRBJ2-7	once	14	CASSLGQGVGEQYF	TGTGCCAGCAGCCTCGGACAGGGGGTGGGAGAGCAGTACTTC
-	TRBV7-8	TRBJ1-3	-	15	CASSPGLGSGNTIYF	TGTGCCAGCAGCCCCGGCCTTGGGTCTGGAAACACCATATATTTT
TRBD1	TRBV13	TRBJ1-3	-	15	CASSLETGNRNTIYF	TGTGCCAGCAGCTTAGAGACAGGGAATCGAAACACCATATATTTT
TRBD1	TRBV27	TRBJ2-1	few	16	CASSYPGTGLYNEQFF	TGTGCCAGCAGTTATCCTGGGACAGGCCTTTACAATGAGCAGTTCTTC
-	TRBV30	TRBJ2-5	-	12	CAWSAPQETQYF	TGTGCCTGGAGTGCCCCCCAAGAGACCCAGTACTTC
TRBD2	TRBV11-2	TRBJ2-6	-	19	CASSSASGLTNSGANVLTF	TGTGCCAGCAGCTCCGCTAGCGGGCTTACCAACTCTGGGGCCAACGTCCTGACTTTC
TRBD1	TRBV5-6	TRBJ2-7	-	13	CASGTGDAYEQYF	TGTGCCAGCGGGACAGGGGATGCCTACGAGCAGTACTTC
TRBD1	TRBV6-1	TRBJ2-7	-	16	CASSEPRRQGAWEQYF	TGTGCCAGCAGTGAGCCCCGGAGACAGGGGGCTTGGGAGCAGTACTTC
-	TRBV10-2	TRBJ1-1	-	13	CASSEYGNTEAFF	TGCGCCAGCAGTGAATACGGGAACACTGAAGCTTTCTTT
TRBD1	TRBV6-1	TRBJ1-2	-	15	CASSPTGEGGYGYTF	TGTGCCAGCAGTCCTACAGGGGAAGGGGGCTATGGCTACACCTTC
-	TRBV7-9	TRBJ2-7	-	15	CASSLLYGVSYEQYF	TGTGCCAGCAGCTTACTATATGGGGTCTCCTACGAGCAGTACTTC
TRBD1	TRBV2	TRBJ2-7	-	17	CASSESPPGTEVYEQYF	TGTGCCAGCAGTGAATCCCCCCCCGGGACAGAGGTCTACGAGCAGTACTTC
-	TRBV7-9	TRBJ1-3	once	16	CASSFQGRYSGNTIYF	TGTGCCAGCAGCTTTCAGGGTCGTTACTCTGGAAACACCATATATTTT
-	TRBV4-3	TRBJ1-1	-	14	CASSQGQWNTEAFF	TGCGCCAGCAGCCAAGGACAGTGGAACACTGAAGCTTTCTTT
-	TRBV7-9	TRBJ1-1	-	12	CASRRDEPEAFF	TGTGCCAGCAGACGGGACGAACCTGAAGCTTTCTTT
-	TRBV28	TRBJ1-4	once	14	CASSSRAVGEKLFF	TGTGCCAGCAGTTCCCGGGCGGTCGGCGAAAAACTGTTTTTT
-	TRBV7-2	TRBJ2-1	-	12	CASSLGGLEQFF	TGTGCCAGCAGCTTGGGGGGCCTTGAGCAGTTCTTC
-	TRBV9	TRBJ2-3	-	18	CASSVDGLVGGRTDTQYF	TGTGCCAGCAGCGTAGATGGGCTGGTGGGGGGCCGGACAGATACGCAGTATTTT
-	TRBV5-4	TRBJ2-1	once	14	CASSLGGLTNEQFF	TGTGCCAGCAGCTTGGGCGGACTTACTAATGAGCAGTTCTTC
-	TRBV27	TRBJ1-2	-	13	CASSPTGEYGYTF	TGTGCCAGCAGTCCGACCGGAGAGTATGGCTACACCTTC
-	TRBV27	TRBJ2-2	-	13	CASSQYLGGELFF	TGTGCCAGCAGTCAGTACTTGGGCGGGGAGCTGTTTTTT
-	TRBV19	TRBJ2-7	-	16	CASSPLLAGPKYEQYF	TGTGCCAGTAGCCCGCTCCTTGCGGGGCCAAAGTACGAGCAGTACTTC
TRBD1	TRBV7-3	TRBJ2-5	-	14	CASSPSGGSETQYF	TGTGCCAGCAGCCCATCAGGGGGCTCGGAGACCCAGTACTTC
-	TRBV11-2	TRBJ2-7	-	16	CASSLELGSVGYEQYF	TGTGCCAGCAGCTTAGAGCTGGGGTCGGTAGGCTACGAGCAGTACTTC
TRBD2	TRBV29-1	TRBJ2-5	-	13	CSVDLGLAETQYF	TGCAGCGTTGATCTGGGACTAGCGGAGACCCAGTACTTC
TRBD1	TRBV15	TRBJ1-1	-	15	CATSISTGLVTEAFF	TGTGCCACCAGCATATCGACAGGGCTGGTCACTGAAGCTTTCTTT
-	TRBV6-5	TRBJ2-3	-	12	CATWGSPDTQYF	TGTGCCACCTGGGGGTCGCCGGATACGCAGTATTTT
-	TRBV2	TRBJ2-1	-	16	CASRHTNPSSYNEQFF	TGTGCCAGCAGACACACGAATCCGAGCTCCTACAATGAGCAGTTCTTC
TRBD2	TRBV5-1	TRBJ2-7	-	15	CASSLIPGGSYEQYF	TGCGCCAGCAGCTTGATCCCGGGGGGTTCCTACGAGCAGTACTTC
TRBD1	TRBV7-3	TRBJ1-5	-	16	CASSSSGTGGEQPQHF	TGTGCCAGCAGCTCTTCCGGGACAGGGGGAGAGCAGCCCCAGCATTTT
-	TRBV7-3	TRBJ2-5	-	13	CASSIAGRETQYF	TGTGCCAGCAGCATCGCAGGGCGAGAGACCCAGTACTTC
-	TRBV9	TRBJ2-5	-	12	CASSADQETQYF	TGTGCCAGCAGCGCCGATCAAGAGACCCAGTACTTC
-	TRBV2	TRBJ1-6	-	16	CASSEMGPGYNSPLHF	TGTGCCAGCAGTGAAATGGGGCCTGGCTATAATTCACCCCTCCACTTT
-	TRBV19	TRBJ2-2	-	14	CASRPGTLAGELFF	TGTGCCAGTAGGCCCGGGACTCTCGCCGGGGAGCTGTTTTTT
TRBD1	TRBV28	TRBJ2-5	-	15	CASSYDGTGVETQYF	TGTGCCAGCAGTTACGACGGGACAGGGGTTGAGACCCAGTACTTC
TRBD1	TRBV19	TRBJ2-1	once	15	CASSYRQGAGDEQFF	TGTGCCAGTTCATATCGGCAGGGGGCTGGCGATGAGCAGTTCTTC
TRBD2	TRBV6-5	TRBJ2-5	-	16	CASSYSRLAGYETQYF	TGTGCCAGCAGTTACTCACGGCTAGCGGGATACGAGACCCAGTACTTC
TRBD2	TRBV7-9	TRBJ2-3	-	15	CASTQLAGGSDTQYF	TGTGCCAGCACCCAGCTTGCGGGAGGCTCAGATACGCAGTATTTT
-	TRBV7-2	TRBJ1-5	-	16	CASSAGWGSSNQPQHF	TGTGCCAGCAGCGCGGGGTGGGGGTCGAGCAATCAGCCCCAGCATTTT
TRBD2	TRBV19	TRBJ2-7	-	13	CASSYGTIYEQYF	TGTGCCAGTAGTTATGGGACTATCTACGAGCAGTACTTC
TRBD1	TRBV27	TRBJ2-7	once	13	CASSNRDSYEQYF	TGTGCCAGCAGTAACCGGGACAGCTACGAGCAGTACTTC
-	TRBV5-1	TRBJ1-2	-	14	CASSLGTANYGYTF	TGCGCCAGCAGCTTGGGGACAGCTAACTATGGCTACACCTTC
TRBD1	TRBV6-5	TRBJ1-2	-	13	CASSNRGDYGYTF	TGTGCCAGCAGCAACAGGGGGGACTATGGCTACACCTTC
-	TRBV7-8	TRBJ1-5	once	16	CASSLLKGLSDQPQHF	TGTGCCAGCAGCTTATTGAAGGGCCTTTCTGATCAGCCCCAGCATTTT
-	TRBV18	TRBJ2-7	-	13	CASSPGRAYEQYF	TGTGCCAGCTCACCCGGACGGGCCTACGAGCAGTACTTC
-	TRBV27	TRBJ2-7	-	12	CASKGNPYEQYF	TGTGCCAGCAAGGGCAATCCCTACGAGCAGTACTTC
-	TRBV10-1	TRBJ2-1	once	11	CASSEDNEQFF	TGCGCCAGCAGTGAAGACAATGAGCAGTTCTTC
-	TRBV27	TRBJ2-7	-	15	CASSALRPPAYEQYF	TGTGCCAGCAGTGCGCTCCGCCCACCTGCTTACGAGCAGTACTTC
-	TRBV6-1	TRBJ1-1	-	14	CASWEGTSGTEAFF	TGTGCCAGCTGGGAAGGGACCTCGGGGACTGAAGCTTTCTTT